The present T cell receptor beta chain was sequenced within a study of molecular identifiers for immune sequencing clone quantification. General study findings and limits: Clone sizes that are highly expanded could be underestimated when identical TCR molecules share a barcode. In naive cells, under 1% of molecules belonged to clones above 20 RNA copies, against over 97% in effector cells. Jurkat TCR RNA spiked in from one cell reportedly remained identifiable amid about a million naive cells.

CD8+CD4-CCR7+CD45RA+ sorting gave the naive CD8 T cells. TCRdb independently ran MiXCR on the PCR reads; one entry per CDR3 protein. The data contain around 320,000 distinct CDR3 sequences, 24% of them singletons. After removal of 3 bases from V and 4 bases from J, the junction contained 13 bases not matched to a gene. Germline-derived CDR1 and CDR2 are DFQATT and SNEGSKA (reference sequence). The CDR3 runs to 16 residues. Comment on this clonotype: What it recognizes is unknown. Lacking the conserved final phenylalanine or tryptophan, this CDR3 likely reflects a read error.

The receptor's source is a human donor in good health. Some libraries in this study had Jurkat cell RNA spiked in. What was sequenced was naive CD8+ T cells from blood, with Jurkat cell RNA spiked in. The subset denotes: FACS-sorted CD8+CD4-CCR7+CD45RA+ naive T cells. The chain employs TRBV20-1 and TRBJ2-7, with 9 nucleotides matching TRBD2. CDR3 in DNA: TGCAGTGCTAGTCACGACGCGGTAGCGGGAGTATACGAGCAGTACTCC. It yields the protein CSASHDAVAGVYEQYS.